These 30 T cell receptor beta chains came from one sample sequenced in a study of T cell responses to AZD1222 COVID-19 vaccine. Sequencing used immunoSEQ multiplex PCR; TCRdb keeps in-frame clones, though not all of them. Found here are over 150,000 clones, about 93% of them singletons; the top ten hold roughly 1%. The sample consisted of peripheral blood, taken 28 days after the second AZD1222 dose. Receptor source: an adult who received the AZD1222 COVID-19 vaccine.

The chain is built from TRBV3-1 (or the pseudogene TRBV3-2) and TRBJ1-2; D is uncertain. The CDR3 has 14 residues. The ends were cut back, 2 bases at V and 2 bases at J, with 9 bases in the middle. The germline CDR1 and CDR2 sequences are LGHDT and YNNKEL (reference sequence). The CDR3, as DNA: TGTGCCAGCAGCCAACGCGGATTAAACTATGGCTACACCTTC. Protein sequence: CASSQRGLNYGYTF.

The rearrangement joins TRBV5-8 to TRBJ1-2; maybe TRBD1 (6 bases). Germline V CDR1 and CDR2: SGHTS, YDEGEE. The CDR3 has 11 amino acids. Trimming removed 6 bases at V and 7 bases at J, with 10 bases between. The DNA for the CDR3 is TGTGCCAGCAAATTAGGGGGTGGCTACACCTTC. This translates into CASKLGGGYTF.

CDR3 loop: CASKGERGGGYGYTF. The CDR3 DNA follows: TGTGCCAGCAAAGGGGAACGGGGGGGAGGCTATGGCTACACCTTC. This chain connects TRBV6-5 to TRBJ1-2; D perhaps matches TRBD1 (5 bases). Per the germline V gene, CDR1 is MNHEY and CDR2 is SVGAGI. Trimming took 7 bases from V and 4 from J, leaving 19 bases between them. The CDR3 loop spans 15 amino acids.

V is TRBV7-2 and J is TRBJ2-7; D gene uncertain. V was shortened by 1 base and J by 0 bases, with 13 bases between the two germline ends. This CDR3 spans 16 amino acids. Germline loops: CDR1 SGHTA, CDR2 FQGNSA. The CDR3 sequence: CASSLVASTSSYEQYF. CDR3 DNA: TGTGCCAGCAGCTTAGTGGCCAGCACGAGCTCCTACGAGCAGTACTTC.

V and J are TRBV28 and TRBJ1-6; no clear D. The V end was cut by 3 bases, the J end by 4 bases, with 16 bases between. CDR3 size: 17 residues. Germline CDR1 is MDHEN and CDR2 is SYDVKM. CDR3 amino acids: CASSLDGVGYYNSPLHF. In DNA form, the CDR3 reads TGTGCCAGCAGTTTGGACGGCGTGGGTTATTATAATTCACCCCTCCACTTT. The whole variable domain, filled in from reference TRBV28 and TRBJ1-6, reads DVKVTQSSRYLVKRTGEKVFLECVQDMDHENMFWYRQDPGLGLRLIYFSYDVKMKEKGDIPEGYSVSREKKERFSLILESASTNQTSMYLCASSLDGVGYYNSPLHFGNGTRLTVT.

The J gene is TRBJ1-2, the V gene TRBV4-3; 7 nucleotides match TRBD1. Germline CDR1 LGHNA, CDR2 YSLEER. The V segment lost 0 bases and the J segment 8 bases; nucleotides outside the gene matches: 15. This CDR3 is built from 17 residues. CDR3 protein: CASSQDRRDSRSSGYTF. As DNA, the CDR3 is TGCGCCAGCAGCCAAGACCGCAGGGACAGCAGGTCATCGGGCTACACCTTC.

The J gene is TRBJ2-1, the V gene TRBV24-1, with D possibly being TRBD1 or TRBD2 (6 bases each). V lost 6 bases and J lost 2, with 13 bases in between. Germline V CDR1 and CDR2: KGHDR, SFDVKD. The CDR3 is made up of 15 amino acids. This CDR3 is CATSPGGLTYNEQFF. CDR3 nucleotides: TGTGCCACCAGTCCTGGGGGGCTAACCTACAATGAGCAGTTCTTC.

This chain joins TRBV27 and TRBJ2-7; maybe TRBD2 (6 bases). This CDR3 contains 15 residues. CDR1 and CDR2 (germline): MNHEY, SMNVEV (reference sequence). Trimming removed 0 bases from V and 0 bases from J, with 9 bases in between. In nucleotides, the CDR3 is TGTGCCAGCAGTTTATCAAGCGGGCCCTCCTACGAGCAGTACTTC. Protein sequence: CASSLSSGPSYEQYF.

This clone appeared once. The chain links TRBV7-9 to TRBJ1-5; possibly TRBD1 for D (5 bases). This CDR3 has 15 residues. The V gene's germline CDR1 is SEHNR and CDR2 FQNEAQ (reference sequence). V dropped 3 bases and J dropped 5 bases, with 14 bases sitting between them. DNA for the CDR3: TGTGCCAGCAGCTTTGGAAGGAGGGACGATCAGCCCCAGCATTTT. Translated: CASSFGRRDDQPQHF.

V gene TRBV27 combines with J gene TRBJ1-2; possible D gene TRBD1, 6 bases. The germline V gene has CDR1 MNHEY and CDR2 SMNVEV (reference sequence). This CDR3 comprises 13 residues. Trimming removed 3 bases at V and 7 bases at J, with 12 bases between. The CDR3 loop reads CASSFTGRGGYTF. Here the CDR3 DNA reads TGTGCCAGCAGTTTTACAGGGAGGGGTGGCTACACCTTC.

J is TRBJ2-5 and V is TRBV5-4; 7 bases align to TRBD2. V lost 10 bases and J lost 1; bases outside the gene matches: 7. The germline CDR1 and CDR2 sequences are SGHNT and YYREEE (reference sequence). This CDR3 has 13 residues. The CDR3 nucleotides are TGTGCCGCACGGGGGAGGGGCCAAGAGACCCAGTACTTC. Amino acid sequence: CAARGRGQETQYF.

V and J are TRBV19 and TRBJ2-1; either TRBD1 or TRBD2 may fit D (6 bases each). Germline CDR1 reads LNHDA; CDR2 reads SQIVND (reference sequence). V lost 10 bases and J 0 bases, leaving 16 bases between the germline ends. The CDR3 runs 15 residues. CDR3 loop: CATRGGVGSYNEQFF. DNA of the CDR3: TGTGCCACCAGGGGCGGGGTCGGCTCCTACAATGAGCAGTTCTTC.

V gene TRBV21-1 combines with J gene TRBJ2-3; the table's D call of TRBD1 was not tested on the DNA. TRBV21-1 is reported as a pseudogene. The CDR3 sequence is 16 residues long. In nucleotides, the CDR3 is TGTGCCAGCAGCAGAAACCGGGACAGAAACACAGATACGCAGTATTTT. Protein product: CASSRNRDRNTDTQYF.

The chain has TRBV6-2 or TRBV6-3 and TRBJ2-1; 10 bases agree with TRBD2. The junction had 6 bases not matched to a gene; V was cut back by 5 bases and J by 2 bases. Germline V gives CDR1 MNHEY, CDR2 SVGEGT. The CDR3 has 16 amino acids. CDR3 coding DNA: TGTGCCAGCAGTCTACTCAGCGGGGGGGCCTACAATGAGCAGTTCTTC. Protein sequence: CASSLLSGGAYNEQFF.

This chain links TRBV6-5 with TRBJ1-2, with a weak D call TRBD1 (5 bases). This CDR3 region has 15 residues. Germline V gives CDR1 MNHEY, CDR2 SVGAGI. The V end was cut by 6 bases, the J end by 0 bases, with 14 bases between. The CDR3 loop is CASRTVGEANYGYTF. CDR3 coding DNA: TGTGCCAGCAGAACAGTGGGGGAAGCTAACTATGGCTACACCTTC.

The chain employs TRBV10-2 and TRBJ1-1; 9 bases are a match to TRBD1. The V gene end was trimmed by 8 bases and the J gene end by 1 base; junction bases not matched to a gene: 8. The CDR3 totals 15 residues. Germline V CDR1 and CDR2: WSHSY, SAAADI. Here the CDR3 reads CASFPPGQGNTEAFF. The CDR3 nucleotides read TGCGCCAGCTTCCCGCCGGGACAGGGGAACACTGAAGCTTTCTTT.

The chain employs TRBV5-5 and TRBJ2-5, with 12 bases aligning to TRBD2. This CDR3 region has 15 residues. CDR1 and CDR2 (germline): SGHKS, YYEKEE (reference sequence). V shed 7 bases, J shed 1 base, and the junction held 5 bases outside the gene matches. CDR3 coding DNA: TGTGCCAGCGTAGGGACTAGCGGGCCCCAAGAGACCCAGTACTTC. This sequence encodes CASVGTSGPQETQYF. Full variable domain (remainder filled in from reference TRBV5-5 and TRBJ2-5): DAGVTQSPTHLIKTRGQQVTLRCSPISGHKSVSWYQQVLGQGPQFIFQYYEKEERGRGNFPDRFSARQFPNYSSELNVNALLLGDSALYLCASVGTSGPQETQYFGPGTRLLVL.

This clone has a single count. The V gene is TRBV11-3, the J gene TRBJ1-1; the match to TRBD1 covers 9 bases. The CDR3 consists of 14 residues. Germline V lookup: CDR1 SGHNT, CDR2 YENEEA. Trimming removed 5 bases from V and 10 bases from J; junction bases left unmatched: 11. CDR3 nucleotide sequence: TGTGCCAGCAGCCCGGGACAGGGAAGGGACGGAGCTTTCTTT. Translating it yields CASSPGQGRDGAFF.

V gene TRBV7-2 combines with J gene TRBJ1-2; no clear D. The V gene's germline CDR1 is SGHTA and CDR2 FQGNSA. V lost 6 bases and J lost 0, with 8 bases in between. This CDR3 has 13 residues. Here the CDR3 reads CASSSTANYGYTF. The CDR3 nucleotides read TGTGCCAGCAGTTCGACGGCTAACTATGGCTACACCTTC.

Only one count was recorded for this clone. The rearrangement links TRBV10-1 to TRBJ1-5; the D is unclear. Per germline, CDR1 WNHNN and CDR2 SYGVQD (reference sequence). Trimming cost V 3 bases and J 2 bases, with 5 bases left between them. This CDR3 region has 13 residues. CDR3 protein: CASSENGNQPQHF. CDR3 bases: TGCGCCAGCAGTGAAAACGGCAATCAGCCCCAGCATTTT.

The chain recombines TRBV5-4 with TRBJ1-2, with TRBD1 matching over 7 bases. CDR1 is SGHNT and CDR2 is YYREEE in the germline V gene (reference sequence). The CDR3 has 14 amino acids. The junction had 6 bases not matched to a gene; V was cut back by 3 bases and J by 4 bases. The chain's CDR3 is CASSSLQGTYGYTF. The CDR3 DNA is TGTGCCAGCAGCTCCCTACAGGGGACCTATGGCTACACCTTC.

The chain couples TRBV6-1 to TRBJ1-2; no definite D call. This CDR3 comprises 11 residues. Trimming removed 1 base from V and 10 bases from J, with 7 bases in between. Germline V gives CDR1 MNHNS, CDR2 SASEGT. The CDR3 DNA follows: TGTGCCAGCAGTGAAGTTCCGTCCTACACCTTC. Amino acids: CASSEVPSYTF.

The CDR3 protein is CASSPGWDGNYEQYF. The CDR3, as DNA: TGTGCCAGCAGTCCAGGCTGGGACGGGAACTACGAGCAGTACTTC. J is TRBJ2-7 and V is TRBV27, with D perhaps assigned TRBD1 or TRBD2 (5 bases each). V lost 5 bases to trimming and J lost 3 bases, with 17 bases between them. This CDR3 has 15 amino acids. The germline V gene encodes CDR1 MNHEY and CDR2 SMNVEV (reference sequence).

The rearrangement joins TRBV29-1 to TRBJ1-5; a possible D gene is TRBD1 (6 bases). This CDR3 has 14 amino acids. The V end lost 4 bases, the J end lost 0 bases, and 10 bases lay between the germline ends. CDR1 and CDR2 from the germline V gene are SQVTM and ANQGSEA. CDR3 in amino acids: CSVGGQYSNQPQHF. Written as DNA, the CDR3 is TGCAGCGTTGGAGGACAGTATAGCAATCAGCCCCAGCATTTT.

The J gene is TRBJ2-1, the V gene TRBV7-2; D not certain. CDR1 is SGHTA and CDR2 is FQGNSA in the germline V gene. Trimming pared 2 bases from V and 6 bases from J, leaving 8 bases between. The CDR3 contains 13 residues. The CDR3 DNA reads as TGTGCCAGCAGCTTATCCCAACCCAATGAGCAGTTCTTC. Translation: CASSLSQPNEQFF.

The chain links TRBV18 to TRBJ1-5, with 12 nucleotides matching TRBD1. J was trimmed by 0 bases and V by 2 bases; bases with no gene match: 11. The CDR3 contains 20 residues. CDR1 KGHSH and CDR2 LQKENI come from the germline V gene. As DNA, the CDR3 is TGTGCCAGCTCACCATTCCAGGGACAGGGGGCGACGGGTAGCAATCAGCCCCAGCATTTT. It specifies CASSPFQGQGATGSNQPQHF.

The rearrangement joins TRBV7-2 to TRBJ2-5; D might be TRBD1 (5 bases). CDR3 size: 16 residues. Trimming removed 3 bases at V and 0 bases at J, with 14 bases between. Germline V gene data show CDR1 as SGHTA and CDR2 as FQGNSA. The CDR3 loop reads CASSLWGGPNQETQYF. DNA of the CDR3: TGTGCCAGCAGCTTGTGGGGCGGCCCCAACCAAGAGACCCAGTACTTC.

The chain carries TRBV12-3 or TRBV12-4 and TRBJ1-2, with TRBD1 matching 9 bases. This CDR3 has 13 residues. V shed 5 bases and J 8 bases; nucleotides not matched to a gene: 6. This CDR3 is CASSPRTGAGYTF. CDR3 DNA sequence: TGTGCCAGCAGTCCTCGGACAGGGGCCGGCTACACCTTC.

This chain links TRBV13 with TRBJ2-3, with D unresolved. V was pared by 3 bases and J by 4 bases, with 5 bases between. From germline, CDR1 is PRHDT and CDR2 FYEKMQ (reference sequence). This CDR3 is built from 12 residues. Here the CDR3 DNA reads TGTGCCAGCAGCTTTATCTCAGATACGCAGTATTTT. Its protein is CASSFISDTQYF.

The chain couples TRBV5-4 to TRBJ1-2; D not certain. Germline CDR1 is SGHNT and CDR2 is YYREEE (reference sequence). The CDR3 length is 13 residues. The ends were cut back, 0 bases at V and 12 bases at J, with 15 bases in the middle. The CDR3 DNA follows: TGTGCCAGCAGCTTGGAGGTTGAAGGGATCAACACCTTC. Its translation is CASSLEVEGINTF.